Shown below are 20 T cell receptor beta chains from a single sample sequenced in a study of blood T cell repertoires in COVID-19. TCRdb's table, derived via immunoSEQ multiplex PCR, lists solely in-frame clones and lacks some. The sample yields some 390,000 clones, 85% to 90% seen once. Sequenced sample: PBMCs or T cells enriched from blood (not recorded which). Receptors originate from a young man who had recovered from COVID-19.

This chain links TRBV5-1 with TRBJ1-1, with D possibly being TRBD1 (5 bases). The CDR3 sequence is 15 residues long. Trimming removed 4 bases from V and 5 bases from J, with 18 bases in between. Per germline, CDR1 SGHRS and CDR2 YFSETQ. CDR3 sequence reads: CASSPGGTGGTEAFF. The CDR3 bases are TGCGCCAGCAGCCCAGGAGGGACCGGTGGGACTGAAGCTTTCTTT.

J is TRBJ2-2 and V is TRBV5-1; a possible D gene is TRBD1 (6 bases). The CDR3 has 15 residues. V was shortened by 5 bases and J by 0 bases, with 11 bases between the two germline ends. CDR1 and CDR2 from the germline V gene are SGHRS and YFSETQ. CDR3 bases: TGCGCCAGCAGAGTGGACAGTACGAACACCGGGGAGCTGTTTTTT. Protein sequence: CASRVDSTNTGELFF. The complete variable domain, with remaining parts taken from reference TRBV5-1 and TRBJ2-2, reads KAGVTQTPRYLIKTRGQQVTLSCSPISGHRSVSWYQQTPGQGLQFLFEYFSETQRNKGNFPGRFSGRQFSNSRSEMNVSTLELGDSALYLCASRVDSTNTGELFFGEGSRLTVL.

The CDR3 sequence is CASSLEEWQETQYF. The CDR3, as DNA: TGTGCCAGCAGCTTGGAGGAGTGGCAAGAGACCCAGTACTTC. V usage is TRBV7-9 and J usage is TRBJ2-5, with TRBD2 as a possible D gene (5 bases). Looked up from germline, CDR1 is SEHNR and CDR2 is FQNEAQ (reference sequence). Trimming removed 3 bases from V and 2 bases from J, with 10 bases in between. The CDR3 runs to 14 residues.

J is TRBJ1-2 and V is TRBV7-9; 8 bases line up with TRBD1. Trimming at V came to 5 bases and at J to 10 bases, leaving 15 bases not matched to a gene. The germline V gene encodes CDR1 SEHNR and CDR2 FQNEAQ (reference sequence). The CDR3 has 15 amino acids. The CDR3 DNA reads TGTGCCAGCAGCGCCCGGACAGGGTCCCTAGTAGACTACACCTTC. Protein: CASSARTGSLVDYTF.

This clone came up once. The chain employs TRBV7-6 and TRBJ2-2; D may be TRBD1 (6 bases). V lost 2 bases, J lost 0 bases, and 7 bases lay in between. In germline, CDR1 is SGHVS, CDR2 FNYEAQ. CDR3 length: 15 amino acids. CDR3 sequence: CASSLQGPNTGELFF. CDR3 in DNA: TGTGCCAGCAGCTTACAGGGGCCGAACACCGGGGAGCTGTTTTTT.

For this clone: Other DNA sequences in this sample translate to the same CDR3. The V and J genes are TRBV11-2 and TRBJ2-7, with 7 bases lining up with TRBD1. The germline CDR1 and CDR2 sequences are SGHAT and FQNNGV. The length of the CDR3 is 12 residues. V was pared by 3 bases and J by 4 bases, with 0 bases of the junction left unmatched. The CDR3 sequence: CASSLDRYEQYF. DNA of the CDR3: TGTGCCAGCAGCTTGGACAGGTACGAGCAGTACTTC. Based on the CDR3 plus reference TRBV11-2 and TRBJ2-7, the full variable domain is EAGVAQSPRYKIIEKRQSVAFWCNPISGHATLYWYQQILGQGPKLLIQFQNNGVVDDSQLPKDRFSAERLKGVDSTLKIQPAKLEDSAVYLCASSLDRYEQYFGPGTRLTVT.

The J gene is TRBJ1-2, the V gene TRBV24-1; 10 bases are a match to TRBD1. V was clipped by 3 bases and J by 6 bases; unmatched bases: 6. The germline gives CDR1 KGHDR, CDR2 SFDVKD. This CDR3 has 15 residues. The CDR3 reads CATSDDRGRIDGYTF. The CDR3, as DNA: TGTGCCACCAGTGATGACAGGGGGCGCATTGATGGCTACACCTTC.

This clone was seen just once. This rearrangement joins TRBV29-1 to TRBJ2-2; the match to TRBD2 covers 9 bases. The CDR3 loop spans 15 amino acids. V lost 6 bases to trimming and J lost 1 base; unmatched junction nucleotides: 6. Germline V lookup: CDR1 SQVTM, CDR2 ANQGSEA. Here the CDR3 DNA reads TGCAGCGTGGCGGGAGGGGGCGTGAACACCGGGGAGCTGTTTTTT. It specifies CSVAGGGVNTGELFF.

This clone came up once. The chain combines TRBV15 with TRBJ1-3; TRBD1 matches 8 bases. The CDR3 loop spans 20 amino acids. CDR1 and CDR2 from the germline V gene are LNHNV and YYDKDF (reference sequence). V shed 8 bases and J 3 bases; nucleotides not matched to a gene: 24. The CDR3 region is CATSTTLRSGQGVGGNTIYF. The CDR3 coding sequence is TGTGCCACCTCGACTACTTTGAGGTCAGGACAGGGAGTAGGTGGAAACACCATATATTTT.

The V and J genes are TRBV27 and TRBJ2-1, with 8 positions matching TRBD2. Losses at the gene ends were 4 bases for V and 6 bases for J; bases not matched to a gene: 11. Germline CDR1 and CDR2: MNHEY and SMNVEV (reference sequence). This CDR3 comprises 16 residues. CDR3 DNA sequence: TGTGCCAGCAGTTCCTCGGGAGGGACTGTCTTCAATGAGCAGTTCTTC. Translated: CASSSSGGTVFNEQFF.

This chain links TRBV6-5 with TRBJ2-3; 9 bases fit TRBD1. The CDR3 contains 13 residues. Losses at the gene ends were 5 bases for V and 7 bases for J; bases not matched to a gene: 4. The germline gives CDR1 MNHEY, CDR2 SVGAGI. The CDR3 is CASSRGQGNTQYF. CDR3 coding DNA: TGTGCCAGCAGTCGGGGACAGGGCAATACGCAGTATTTT.

In nucleotides, the CDR3 is TGTGCCTGGACCTCGGGGGATACGCAGTATTTT. Its protein is CAWTSGDTQYF. The V call is TRBV30, the J call TRBJ2-3; D perhaps matches TRBD2 (5 bases). The V and J ends lost 4 bases and 6 bases respectively, with 8 bases between them. Looked up from germline, CDR1 is GTSNPN and CDR2 is SVGIG (reference sequence). There are 11 residues in the CDR3.

Here the CDR3 reads CASSRRGGLYSYEQYF. DNA for the CDR3: TGTGCCAGTAGCCGAAGGGGGGGGCTCTACTCCTACGAGCAGTACTTC. This chain joins TRBV19 and TRBJ2-7, with D tentatively TRBD2 (7 bases). Germline CDR1 is LNHDA and CDR2 is SQIVND (reference sequence). Deletions cut 6 bases from V and 0 bases from J, with 18 bases between. The CDR3 spans 16 residues.

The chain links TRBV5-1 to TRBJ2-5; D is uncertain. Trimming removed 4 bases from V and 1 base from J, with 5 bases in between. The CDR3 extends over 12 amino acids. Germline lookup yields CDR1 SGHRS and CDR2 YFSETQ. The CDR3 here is CASSLSQETQYF. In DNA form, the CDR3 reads TGCGCCAGCAGCCTCTCCCAAGAGACCCAGTACTTC.

CDR3 in DNA: TGTGCCAGCCAGGGACAGGGAGGAGGGAATCAGCCCCAGCATTTT. Its protein is CASQGQGGGNQPQHF. The chain recombines TRBV18 with TRBJ1-5, with 9 bases fitting TRBD1. The CDR3 spans 15 residues. The germline V gene has CDR1 KGHSH and CDR2 LQKENI. V dropped 8 bases and J dropped 4; count of bases not matched to a gene: 9.

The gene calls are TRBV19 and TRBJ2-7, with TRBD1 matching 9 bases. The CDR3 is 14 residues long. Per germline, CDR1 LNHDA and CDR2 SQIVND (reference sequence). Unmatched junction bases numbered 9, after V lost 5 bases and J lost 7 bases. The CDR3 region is CASSETGGAGEQYF. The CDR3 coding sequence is TGTGCCAGTAGTGAAACAGGGGGCGCGGGGGAGCAGTACTTC.

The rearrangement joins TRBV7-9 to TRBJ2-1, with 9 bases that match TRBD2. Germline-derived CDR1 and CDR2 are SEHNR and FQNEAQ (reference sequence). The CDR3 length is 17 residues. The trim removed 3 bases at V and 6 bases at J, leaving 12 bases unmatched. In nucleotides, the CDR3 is TGTGCCAGCAGCTTTCCGCTCTCGGGACTAGCTTCCAATGAGCAGTTCTTC. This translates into CASSFPLSGLASNEQFF.

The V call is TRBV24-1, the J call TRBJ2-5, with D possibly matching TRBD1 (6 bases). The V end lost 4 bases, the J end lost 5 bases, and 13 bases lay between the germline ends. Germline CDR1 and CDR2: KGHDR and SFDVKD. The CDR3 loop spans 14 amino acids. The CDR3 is CATSENRVPETQYF. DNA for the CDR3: TGTGCCACCAGTGAGAACAGGGTGCCGGAGACCCAGTACTTC.

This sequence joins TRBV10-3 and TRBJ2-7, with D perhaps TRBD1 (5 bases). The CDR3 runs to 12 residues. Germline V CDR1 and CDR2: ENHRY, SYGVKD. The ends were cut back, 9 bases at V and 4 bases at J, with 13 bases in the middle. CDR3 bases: TGTGCCATTTCCCCCAAGGGGTACGAGCAGTACTTC. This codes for CAISPKGYEQYF.

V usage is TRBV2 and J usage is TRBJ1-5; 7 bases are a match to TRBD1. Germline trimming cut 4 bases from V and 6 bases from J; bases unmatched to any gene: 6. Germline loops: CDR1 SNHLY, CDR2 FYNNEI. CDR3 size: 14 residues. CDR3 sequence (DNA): TGTGCCAGCAGTGGACAGGGTATAGGTCAGCCCCAGCATTTT. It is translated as CASSGQGIGQPQHF.